This T cell receptor beta chain was profiled in a study of control samples from healthy donors and cancer patients. Sequencing was performed with immunoSEQ multiplex PCR; in TCRdb, only in-frame clones are kept and a portion is missing. Here the sample spans under 150,000 clones, over 75% being singletons. The CDR3 contains 15 residues. Germline V CDR1 and CDR2: KGHDR, SFDVKD. The V and J ends lost 3 bases and 0 bases respectively, with 11 bases between them. The clonotype was recovered from a man aged 55 to 70 in good health. The J gene is TRBJ2-7, the V gene TRBV24-1, with D possibly being TRBD2 (7 bases). The source material was blood. The CDR3 protein is CATSDGGGLSYEQYF. Written as DNA, the CDR3 is TGTGCCACCAGTGATGGGGGGGGCCTCTCCTACGAGCAGTACTTC.